This TCR beta chain is from a study of blood T cell repertoires in COVID-19. Study as a whole: PBMCs, B-cell-depleted T cells, or T cells were the source of the cDNA or gDNA that made up the material.

Germline CDR1 is SGDLS and CDR2 is YYNGEE. J gave up 4 bases and V 4 bases, and 6 bases lay outside the gene matches. The CDR3 runs to 15 residues. Produced via immunoSEQ multiplex PCR; TCRdb's table is partial and in-frame only. The table shows 250,000 or so clones, with about 90% occurring only once. Enrolled through a virtual design, the participants were between roughly 18 and 89 years of age and came from around 25 US areas. The chain recombines TRBV9 with TRBJ2-1; TRBD2 matches at 9 bases. This clonotype originated in a man aged 25 to 40 who had recovered from COVID-19. The specimen sequenced was PBMCs or T cells enriched from blood (not recorded which). CDR3 region: CASSLTSGFYNEQFF. CDR3 DNA sequence: TGTGCCAGCAGCCTCACTAGCGGGTTTTACAATGAGCAGTTCTTC.